This T cell receptor beta chain stems from a study of blood T cell repertoires in COVID-19 (TCRdb year 2020). With respect to the entire study: Collaborator samples came from the United States, Italy and Spain and covered acute and convalescent phases of COVID-19. Where available, HLA class I and class II types were obtained from metadata supplied by the sample provider rather than from assay-based typing. Nearly every sample came with metadata listing a de-identified subject ID, COVID-19 status, age in years and sex. The repertoires were made available in a free public database intended to serve as a resource for research on the immune response to SARS-CoV-2. Subjects who had been exposed to COVID-19, were actively infected with it, or had recovered from it provided the deeply sampled blood TCRbeta repertoires that made up the dataset. The material from the prospective study consisted of cDNA or gDNA derived from T cells, B-cell-depleted T cells, or PBMCs. Samples came from the ongoing ImmuneRACE study (first 160 participants) plus 1,254 subjects from 6 global collaborators.

What the work shows at the level of the full study, not this receptor alone: The amount of clinical and demographic metadata varied by source and participant and was provided uncurated.

TCRbeta CDR3 regions were amplified from genomic DNA using the immunoSEQ Assay, a bias-controlled multiplex PCR. Per the original workflow: The number of nucleated cells in each sample was estimated from the amplification of reference gene primers within the assay. To quantify the absolute abundance of each unique TCRbeta CDR3 rearrangement, sequence reads were collapsed and filtered. For each sample, productive Simpson clonality was calculated by taking the square root of Simpson's diversity index across productive rearrangements. The immuneACCESS repertoire file appears here via TCRdb, limited to in-frame rearrangements. These files lack a portion of the clones; in checked studies, under half of the deficit traces to unresolved V genes, and the cause of the others is not known. V and J calls and clone size follow that table, whereas D and trimming were derived from the DNA. The sample contains 150,000 to 200,000 clones, approximately 86% of them found a single time. Approximately 2.3% of the sample comes from the top ten.

Details on this clone: Which antigen it targets is not known. No base qualities exist here, and no much larger clone lies one base off it.

Each collaborating institution followed its own protocols to collect whole blood in K2EDTA tubes. Collaborator samples were shipped for TCRbeta analysis as frozen whole blood, isolated PBMCs, or DNA extracted from either sample type. Sequenced input: peripheral blood. The clonotype was recovered from a man in his 70s with active or convalescent COVID-19.

The nucleotide sequence is TGTGCCAGCAGTTTACTCGGGGTTACTCGTGAAAAACTGTTTTTT. Translated, it gives CASSLLGVTREKLFF. In this chain, TRBV28 is recombined with TRBJ1-4; the D gene lacks a confident call. There are 15 amino acids in the CDR3, from cysteine to phenylalanine inclusive. Of the read, only the CDR3 DNA is kept; its 45 bases are in frame from base 1. The trim is 2 bases for V and 7 bases for J, with a gap of 14 bases between the germline ends. The germline V gene encodes CDR1 MDHEN and CDR2 SYDVKM.